These T cell receptor beta chains were read from a single sample in a study of shared clonotypes between healthy human individuals. Profiled with immunoSEQ multiplex PCR; TCRdb holds only in-frame clones, not every one. The sample includes 730,000 or so clones, 72% of them seen just once. Material for sequencing was memory CD4+ T cells sorted from blood. Receptors originate from a woman in her 30s in good health. CDR3s include the opening cysteine and the closing phenylalanine or tryptophan.

j_call v_call cdr3_aa
TRBJ2-4 TRBV5-4 CASSDNTKGGKEYF
TRBJ2-2 TRBV5-4 CASTLLNTGELFF
TRBJ2-5 TRBV28 CASSSTGGAGETQYF
TRBJ2-2 TRBV4-1 CASSQDVAGGPRELFF
TRBJ2-7 TRBV7-6 CASSSGGEQYF
TRBJ1-4 TRBV28 CASSLPQPNEKLFF
TRBJ2-5 TRBV29-1 CSVEEDPGLAGGVVGQETQYF
TRBJ1-1 TRBV18 CASSPPNAGGTEAFF
TRBJ2-1 TRBV7-9 CASVSANNEQFF
TRBJ2-1 TRBV5-1 CASRVGNSYNEQFF
TRBJ1-2 TRBV6-1 CASSTGRFYGYTF
TRBJ1-2 TRBV25-1 CASSEGNWQSYGYTF
TRBJ2-7 TRBV28 CASSEGEEQYF
TRBJ2-5 TRBV5-1 CASSLLGMGETQYF
TRBJ1-3 TRBV7-2 CASSPGTFGNTIYF
TRBJ2-7 TRBV14 CASSHESGQYF